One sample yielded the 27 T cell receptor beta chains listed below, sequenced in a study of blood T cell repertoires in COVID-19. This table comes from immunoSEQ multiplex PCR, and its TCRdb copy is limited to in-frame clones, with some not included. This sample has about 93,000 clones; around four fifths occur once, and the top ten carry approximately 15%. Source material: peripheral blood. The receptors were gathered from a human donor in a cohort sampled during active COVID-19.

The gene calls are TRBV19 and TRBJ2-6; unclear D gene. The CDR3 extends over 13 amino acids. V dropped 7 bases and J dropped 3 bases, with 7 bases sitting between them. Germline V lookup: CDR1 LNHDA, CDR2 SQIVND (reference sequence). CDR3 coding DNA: TGTGCCAGTAAAGAGGATGGGGCCAACGTCCTGACTTTC. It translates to CASKEDGANVLTF.

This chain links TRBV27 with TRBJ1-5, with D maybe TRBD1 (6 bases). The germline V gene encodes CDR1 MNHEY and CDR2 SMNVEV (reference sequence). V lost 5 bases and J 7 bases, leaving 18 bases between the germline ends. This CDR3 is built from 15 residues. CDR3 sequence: CASSRNGGAQQPQHF. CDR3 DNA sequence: TGTGCCAGCAGTCGGAACGGGGGGGCTCAGCAGCCCCAGCATTTT.

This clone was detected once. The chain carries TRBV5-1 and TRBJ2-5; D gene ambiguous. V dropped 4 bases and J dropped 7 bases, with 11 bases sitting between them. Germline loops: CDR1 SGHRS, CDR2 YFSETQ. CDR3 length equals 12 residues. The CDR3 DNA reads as TGCGCCAGCAGCGGAGACCTGGGGACCCAGTACTTC. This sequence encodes CASSGDLGTQYF. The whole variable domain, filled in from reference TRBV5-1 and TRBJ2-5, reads KAGVTQTPRYLIKTRGQQVTLSCSPISGHRSVSWYQQTPGQGLQFLFEYFSETQRNKGNFPGRFSGRQFSNSRSEMNVSTLELGDSALYLCASSGDLGTQYFGPGTRLLVL.

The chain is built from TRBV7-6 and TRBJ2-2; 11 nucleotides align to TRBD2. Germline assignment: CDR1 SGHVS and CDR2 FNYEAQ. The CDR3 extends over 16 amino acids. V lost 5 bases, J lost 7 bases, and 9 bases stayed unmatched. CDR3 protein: CASSLTSGSRGGELFF. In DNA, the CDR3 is TGTGCCAGCAGCCTAACTAGCGGGAGTAGGGGCGGGGAGCTGTTTTTT. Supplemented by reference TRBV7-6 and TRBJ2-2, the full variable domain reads GAGVSQSPRYKVTKRGQDVALRCDPISGHVSLYWYRQALGQGPEFLTYFNYEAQQDKSGLPNDRFSAERPEGSISTLTIQRTEQRDSAMYRCASSLTSGSRGGELFFGEGSRLTVL.

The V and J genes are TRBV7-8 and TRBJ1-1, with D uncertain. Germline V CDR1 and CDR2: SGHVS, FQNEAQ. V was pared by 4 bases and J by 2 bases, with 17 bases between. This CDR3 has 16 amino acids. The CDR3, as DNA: TGTGCCAGCAGCTCCCGAGTCACGGGAATAAACACTGAAGCTTTCTTT. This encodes CASSSRVTGINTEAFF.

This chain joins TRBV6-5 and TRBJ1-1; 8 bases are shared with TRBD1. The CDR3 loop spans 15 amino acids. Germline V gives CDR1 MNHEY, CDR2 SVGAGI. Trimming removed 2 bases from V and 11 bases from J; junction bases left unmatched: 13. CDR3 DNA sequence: TGTGCCAGCAGTTACACTACCGGACAGGGAGAACCGGCTTTCTTT. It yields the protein CASSYTTGQGEPAFF.

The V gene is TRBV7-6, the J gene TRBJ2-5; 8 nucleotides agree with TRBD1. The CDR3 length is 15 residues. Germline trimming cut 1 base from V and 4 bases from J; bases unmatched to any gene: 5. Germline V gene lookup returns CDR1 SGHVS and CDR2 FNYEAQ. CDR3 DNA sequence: TGTGCCAGCAGCTTAGAGGTCAGGGGGCGAGAGACCCAGTACTTC. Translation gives CASSLEVRGRETQYF.

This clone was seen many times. CDR3 residues: CASSQARTVGYGYTF. The DNA of the CDR3 is TGTGCCAGCAGCCAAGCCAGGACAGTAGGCTATGGCTACACCTTC. This chain connects TRBV3-1 (or the pseudogene TRBV3-2) to TRBJ1-2, with D maybe TRBD1 (6 bases). The germline V and J ends were trimmed by 1 base and 4 bases, with 13 bases remaining between them. From germline, CDR1 is LGHDT and CDR2 YNNKEL (reference sequence). This CDR3 is built from 15 residues.

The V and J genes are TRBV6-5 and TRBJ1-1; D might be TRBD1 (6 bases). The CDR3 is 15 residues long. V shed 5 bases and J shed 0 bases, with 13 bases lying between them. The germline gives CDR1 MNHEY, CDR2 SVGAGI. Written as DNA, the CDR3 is TGTGCCAGCAGTCGTCACAGGGACATGAACACTGAAGCTTTCTTT. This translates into CASSRHRDMNTEAFF.

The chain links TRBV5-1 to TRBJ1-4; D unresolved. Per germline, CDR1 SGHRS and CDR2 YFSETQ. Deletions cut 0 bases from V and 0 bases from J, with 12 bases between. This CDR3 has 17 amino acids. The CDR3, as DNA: TGCGCCAGCAGCTTGGCGGGGATAGGTGCAACTAATGAAAAACTGTTTTTT. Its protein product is CASSLAGIGATNEKLFF.

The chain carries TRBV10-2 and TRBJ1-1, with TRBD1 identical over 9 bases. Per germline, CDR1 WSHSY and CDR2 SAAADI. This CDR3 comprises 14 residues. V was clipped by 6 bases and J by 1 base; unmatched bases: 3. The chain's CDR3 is CASSTGGTNTEAFF. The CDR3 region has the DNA TGCGCCAGCAGCACAGGGGGCACGAACACTGAAGCTTTCTTT.

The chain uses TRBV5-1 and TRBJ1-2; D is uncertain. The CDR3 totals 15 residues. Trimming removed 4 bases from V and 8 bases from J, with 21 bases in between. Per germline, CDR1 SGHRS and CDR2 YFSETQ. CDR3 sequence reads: CASSSEGSSPGGYTF. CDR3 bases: TGCGCCAGCAGCAGCGAGGGATCATCGCCGGGGGGCTACACCTTC.

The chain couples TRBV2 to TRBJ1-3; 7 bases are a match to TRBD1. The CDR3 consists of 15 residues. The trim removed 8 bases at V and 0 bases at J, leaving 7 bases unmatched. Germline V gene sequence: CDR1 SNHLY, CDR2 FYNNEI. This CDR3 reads CASGQTGNSGNTIYF. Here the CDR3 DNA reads TGTGCCAGCGGACAGACAGGGAACTCTGGAAACACCATATATTTT.

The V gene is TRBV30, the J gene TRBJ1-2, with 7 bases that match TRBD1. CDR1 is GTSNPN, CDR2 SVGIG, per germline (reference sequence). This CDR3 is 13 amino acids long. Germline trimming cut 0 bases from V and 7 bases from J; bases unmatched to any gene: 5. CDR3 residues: CAWSVDRVGGYTF. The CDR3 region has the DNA TGTGCCTGGAGTGTAGACAGGGTTGGTGGCTACACCTTC. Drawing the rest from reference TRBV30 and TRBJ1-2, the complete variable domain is SQTIHQWPATLVQPVGSPLSLECTVEGTSNPNLYWYRQAAGRGLQLLFYSVGIGQISSEVPQNLSASRPQDRQFILSSKKLLLSDSGFYLCAWSVDRVGGYTFGSGTRLTVV.

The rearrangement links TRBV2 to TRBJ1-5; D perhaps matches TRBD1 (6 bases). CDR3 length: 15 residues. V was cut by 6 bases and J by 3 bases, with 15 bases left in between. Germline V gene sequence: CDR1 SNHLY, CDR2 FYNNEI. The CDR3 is CASSPQGLNNQPQHF. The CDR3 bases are TGTGCCAGCAGCCCACAGGGTTTGAACAATCAGCCCCAGCATTTT.

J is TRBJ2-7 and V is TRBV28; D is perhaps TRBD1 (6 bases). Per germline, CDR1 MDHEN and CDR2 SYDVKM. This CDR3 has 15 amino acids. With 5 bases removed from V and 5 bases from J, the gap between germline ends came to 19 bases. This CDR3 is CASSLPSRGSNEQYF. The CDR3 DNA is TGTGCCAGCAGTCTCCCCTCCAGGGGATCGAACGAGCAGTACTTC. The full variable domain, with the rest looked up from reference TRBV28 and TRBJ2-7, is DVKVTQSSRYLVKRTGEKVFLECVQDMDHENMFWYRQDPGLGLRLIYFSYDVKMKEKGDIPEGYSVSREKKERFSLILESASTNQTSMYLCASSLPSRGSNEQYFGPGTRLTVT.

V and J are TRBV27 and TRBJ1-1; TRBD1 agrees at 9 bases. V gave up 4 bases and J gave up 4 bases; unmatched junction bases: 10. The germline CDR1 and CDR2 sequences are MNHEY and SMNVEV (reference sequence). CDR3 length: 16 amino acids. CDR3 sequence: CASSSLLQGASTEAFF. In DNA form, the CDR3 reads TGTGCCAGCAGTTCCCTCTTACAGGGGGCGAGCACTGAAGCTTTCTTT.

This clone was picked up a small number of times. CDR3 nucleotides: TGCGCCAGCGGTCCCGGGGGAGCGATCTACGAGCAGTACTTC. It translates to CASGPGGAIYEQYF. The chain combines TRBV5-1 with TRBJ2-7; weak D call: TRBD2 (6 bases). V gave up 7 bases and J gave up 3 bases, with 17 bases separating them. This CDR3 contains 14 residues. The V gene's germline CDR1 is SGHRS and CDR2 YFSETQ.

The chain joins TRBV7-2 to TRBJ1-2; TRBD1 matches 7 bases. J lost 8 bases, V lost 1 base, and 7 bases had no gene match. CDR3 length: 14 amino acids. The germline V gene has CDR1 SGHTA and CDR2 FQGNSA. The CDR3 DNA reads TGTGCCAGCAGCTTAGGACAGGGTGTAAGGGGCTACACCTTC. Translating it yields CASSLGQGVRGYTF.

CDR3: CASRGEGGTQYF. DNA of the CDR3: TGTGCCAGCAGGGGTGAGGGAGGTACGCAGTATTTT. The rearrangement joins TRBV21-1 to TRBJ2-3; TRBD2 is the table's D call and was not checked against the DNA. TRBV21-1 is classified as a pseudogene. The CDR3 runs 12 residues.

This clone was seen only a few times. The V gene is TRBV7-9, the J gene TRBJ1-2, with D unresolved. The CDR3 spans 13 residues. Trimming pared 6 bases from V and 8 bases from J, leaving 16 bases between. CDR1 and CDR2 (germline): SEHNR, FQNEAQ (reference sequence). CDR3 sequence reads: CASRRLTAEGYTF. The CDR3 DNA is TGTGCCAGCAGGCGACTAACAGCGGAGGGCTACACCTTC. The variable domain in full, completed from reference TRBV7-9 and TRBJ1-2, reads DTGVSQNPRHKITKRGQNVTFRCDPISEHNRLYWYRQTLGQGPEFLTYFQNEAQLEKSRLLSDRFSAERPKGSFSTLEIQRTEQGDSAMYLCASRRLTAEGYTFGSGTRLTVV.

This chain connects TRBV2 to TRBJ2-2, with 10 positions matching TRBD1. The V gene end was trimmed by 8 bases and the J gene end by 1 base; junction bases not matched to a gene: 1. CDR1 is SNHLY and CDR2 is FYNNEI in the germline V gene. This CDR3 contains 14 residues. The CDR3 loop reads CASGTGENTGELFF. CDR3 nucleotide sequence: TGTGCCAGCGGGACAGGGGAGAACACCGGGGAGCTGTTTTTT.

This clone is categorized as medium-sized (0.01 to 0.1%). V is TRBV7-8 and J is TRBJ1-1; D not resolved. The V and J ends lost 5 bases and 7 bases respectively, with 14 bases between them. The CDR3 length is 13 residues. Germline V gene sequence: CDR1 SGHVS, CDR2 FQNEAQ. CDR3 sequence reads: CASSASGKFEAFF. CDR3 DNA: TGTGCCAGCAGCGCATCAGGAAAGTTTGAAGCTTTCTTT.

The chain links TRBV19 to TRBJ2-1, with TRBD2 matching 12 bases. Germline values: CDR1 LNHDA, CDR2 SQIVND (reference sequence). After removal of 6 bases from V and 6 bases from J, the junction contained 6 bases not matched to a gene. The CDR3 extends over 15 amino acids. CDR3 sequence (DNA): TGTGCCAGTAGCCGATGGACTAGCGGGATCAATGAGCAGTTCTTC. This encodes CASSRWTSGINEQFF.

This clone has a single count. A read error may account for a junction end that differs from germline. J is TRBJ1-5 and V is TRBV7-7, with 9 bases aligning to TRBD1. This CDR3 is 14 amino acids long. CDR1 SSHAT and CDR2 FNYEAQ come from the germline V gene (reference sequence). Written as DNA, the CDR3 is TGTGCTAGCAGCTTCCAACAGGGGGCGCGGCCCCAGCATTTT. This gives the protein CASSFQQGARPQHF.

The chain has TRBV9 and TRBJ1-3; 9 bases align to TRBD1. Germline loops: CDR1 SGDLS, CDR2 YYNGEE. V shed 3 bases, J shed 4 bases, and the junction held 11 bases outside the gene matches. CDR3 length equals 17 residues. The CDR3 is CASSEQPQGAQGNTIYF. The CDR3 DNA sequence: TGTGCCAGCAGCGAGCAACCACAGGGGGCGCAAGGAAACACCATATATTTT.

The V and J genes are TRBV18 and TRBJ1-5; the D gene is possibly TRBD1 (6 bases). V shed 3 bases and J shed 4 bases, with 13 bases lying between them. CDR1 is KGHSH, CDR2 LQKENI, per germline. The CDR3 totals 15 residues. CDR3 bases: TGTGCCAGCTCACCGCGGCAGGGGTGGAATCAGCCCCAGCATTTT. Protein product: CASSPRQGWNQPQHF.